The clone carrying this T cell receptor (beta chain) turned up a few times. As yet, its antigen is unknown. V was clipped by 5 bases and J by 1 base, with 15 bases between them. The CDR3 contains 16 residues. Looked up from germline, CDR1 is SGHAT and CDR2 is FQNNGV. This record belongs to a study of blood T cells in healthy people across ages. General observations from the study: Age brought a roughly linear fall in TCR beta diversity measured per million T cells. PBMC samples, being unsorted, prevented any conclusive comparison of naive and antigen-experienced cells.

The use of a sample-barcoded 5' primer and a J-beta primer mix characterized a second PCR of about 7 to 12 cycles. Every molecule of cDNA carried a tag from a template-switch adaptor with 12 random nucleotides. Each CDR3 protein gets one entry after TCRdb re-called the 5' RACE reads with MiXCR. The sample yields 1.5 million to 1.8 million distinct CDR3 sequences, about 45% seen once. Sequencing used blood. The clonotype comes from a woman under 30 in good health. The chain links TRBV11-2 to TRBJ2-4, with D uncertain. This CDR3 is CASSTRPFLAKNIQYF. In nucleotides, the CDR3 is TGTGCCAGCAGCACTCGACCATTTCTGGCCAAAAACATTCAGTACTTC.